This passage covers 32 T cell receptor beta chains from one sample sequenced in a study of T cell repertoires in cytomegalovirus infection. Their target antigens are unknown. TCRdb re-analysed the reads in MiXCR, keeping a single row per CDR3 protein. The sample lists around 310,000 distinct CDR3 sequences, about 27% occurring once. This sample comprised cultured PBMCs, obtained from culture after CMV antigen stimulation. These receptors came from a human donor in good health (CMV status not recorded). Some clones in this sample may be carry-over from other donors' samples.

This rearrangement joins TRBV20-1 to TRBJ2-1, with 11 bases matching TRBD2. J was trimmed by 3 bases and V by 3 bases; bases with no gene match: 1. The CDR3 totals 14 residues. The germline V gene has CDR1 DFQATT and CDR2 SNEGSKA (reference sequence). The CDR3 sequence is CSARGTSGYNEQFF. The CDR3, as DNA: TGCAGTGCTAGGGGGACTAGCGGCTACAATGAGCAGTTCTTC.

This clonotype was seen ten or more times. The gene calls are TRBV7-8 and TRBJ2-7; 11 bases line up with TRBD2. The CDR3 has 17 residues. CDR1 SGHVS and CDR2 FQNEAQ come from the germline V gene. Trimming took 0 bases from V and 2 from J; bases not matched to a gene: 6. The CDR3, as DNA: TGTGCCAGCAGCTTAGCGCGCGGGACTAGCGGAGCCTACGAGCAGTACTTC. It yields the protein CASSLARGTSGAYEQYF.

This clonotype was recorded a few times. The gene calls are TRBV7-2 and TRBJ2-4; TRBD2 is a possible D gene (5 bases). Germline lookup yields CDR1 SGHTA and CDR2 FQGNSA. This CDR3 has 15 amino acids. Trimming removed 1 base from V and 7 bases from J, with 14 bases in between. CDR3 sequence (DNA): TGTGCCAGCAGCTTAGGGAGCGGTTCAGAGAACATTCAGTACTTC. Encoded protein: CASSLGSGSENIQYF.

V is TRBV20-1 and J is TRBJ2-7, with D unclear. Between the trimmed V and J ends, which lost 5 bases and 2 bases, there was a span of 7 bases. Germline lookup yields CDR1 DFQATT and CDR2 SNEGSKA (reference sequence). This CDR3 is 11 amino acids long. CDR3 bases: TGCAGTGCTCCCTACCCCTACGAGCAGTACTTC. This encodes CSAPYPYEQYF.

The V gene is TRBV6-2 or TRBV6-3, the J gene TRBJ2-5; 11 nucleotides agree with TRBD2. V lost 8 bases and J lost 3; bases outside the gene matches: 11. CDR1 and CDR2 from the germline V gene are MNHEY and SVGEGT. The CDR3 length is 16 residues. The DNA of the CDR3 is TGTGCCAGCCTACCACTACTAGCGGGAGTGGAAGAGACCCAGTACTTC. Encoded protein: CASLPLLAGVEETQYF.

J is TRBJ1-5 and V is TRBV6-2 or TRBV6-3; the D gene is possibly TRBD1 (5 bases). CDR1 is MNHEY and CDR2 is SVGEGT in the germline V gene. The V gene lost 6 bases and the J gene lost 10 bases, with 19 bases spanning the gap. The CDR3 extends over 14 amino acids. The CDR3 spells CASSPGDRWEPQHF. In DNA form, the CDR3 reads TGTGCCAGCAGCCCCGGGGACCGCTGGGAACCCCAGCATTTT.

The chain has TRBV7-3 and TRBJ1-1, with 7 nucleotides matching TRBD1. The CDR3 runs to 14 residues. The V gene's germline CDR1 is SGHTA and CDR2 FQGTGA. Trimming removed 6 bases from V and 4 bases from J; junction bases left unmatched: 8. The CDR3: CASSFSGQTTEAFF. As DNA, the CDR3 is TGTGCCAGCAGTTTCTCGGGACAGACCACTGAAGCTTTCTTT.

Concerning this clonotype itself: At one boundary the junction diverges from the germline segment, which might be a read error. V usage is TRBV4-1 and J usage is TRBJ2-7; TRBD1 aligns across 8 bases. Germline lookup yields CDR1 MGHRA and CDR2 YSYEKL. This CDR3 has 15 amino acids. The CDR3 spells CASSLDRTGTYEQYF. DNA for the CDR3: TGTGCCAGCAGCCTCGACCGGACAGGGACCTACGAGCAGTACTTC.

The table lists this clonotype with a few counts. This chain links TRBV12-3 or TRBV12-4 with TRBJ1-5; no reliable D call. The CDR3 has 14 residues. Trimming took 5 bases from V and 5 from J, leaving 13 bases between them. CDR3 nucleotide sequence: TGTGCCAGCAGTCCTGGATCCATCTATCAGCCCCAGCATTTT. Translating it yields CASSPGSIYQPQHF.

In its sample, this clonotype was seen a few times. The chain combines TRBV7-2 with TRBJ1-3; 9 bases agree with TRBD1. Trimming took 5 bases from V and 2 from J; bases not matched to a gene: 4. Germline V gene sequence: CDR1 SGHTA, CDR2 FQGNSA. This CDR3 has 15 residues. The CDR3 nucleotides read TGTGCCAGCAGCACCGACAGGGGGGCTGGAAACACCATATATTTT. Protein: CASSTDRGAGNTIYF.

This clonotype was counted a few times. The chain links TRBV7-6 to TRBJ2-7, with TRBD2 matching over 11 bases. The trim removed 6 bases at V and 2 bases at J, leaving 6 bases unmatched. Germline values: CDR1 SGHVS, CDR2 FNYEAQ. The CDR3 sequence is 15 residues long. For the CDR3, the DNA is TGTGCCAGCAGGCGGGGACTAGCGGAAACCTACGAGCAGTACTTC. Its translation: CASRRGLAETYEQYF.

CDR3 protein: CASTPPGVVMAFF. Here the CDR3 DNA reads TGTGCCAGCACCCCCCCGGGGGTGGTAATGGCTTTCTTT. The rearrangement joins TRBV7-2 to TRBJ1-1, with a weak D call TRBD1 (5 bases). The CDR3 consists of 13 residues. Looked up from germline, CDR1 is SGHTA and CDR2 is FQGNSA. V gave up 7 bases and J gave up 11 bases, with 20 bases separating them.

This chain links TRBV4-2 with TRBJ1-4; D unresolved. The CDR3 extends over 15 amino acids. Trimming removed 1 base at V and 7 bases at J, with 13 bases between. Looked up from germline, CDR1 is LGHNA and CDR2 is YNFKEQ. DNA for the CDR3: TGTGCCAGCAGCCAAGTAACGGCGTCGGCTGAAAAACTGTTTTTT. It yields the protein CASSQVTASAEKLFF.

The rearrangement links TRBV5-1 to TRBJ2-1, with 10 bases lining up with TRBD2. The ends lost 3 bases at V and 7 bases at J; junction bases unmatched: 7. Germline CDR1 reads SGHRS; CDR2 reads YFSETQ. This CDR3 comprises 15 residues. The CDR3 bases are TGCGCCAGCAGCTCTATAGCGGGAGGACTTAATGAGCAGTTCTTC. Residues: CASSSIAGGLNEQFF.

The chain has TRBV20-1 and TRBJ1-1, with 7 bases lining up with TRBD1. V lost 7 bases and J lost 3; bases outside the gene matches: 11. The CDR3 runs 14 residues. Germline V gene sequence: CDR1 DFQATT, CDR2 SNEGSKA (reference sequence). This CDR3 is CSGTTRGRYTEAFF. The CDR3 DNA reads as TGCAGTGGCACCACCAGGGGGAGGTACACTGAAGCTTTCTTT.

In regard to this clonotype: A clone one base away is much larger, so this may be a read error. The chain recombines TRBV7-2 with TRBJ2-1; 7 nucleotides line up with TRBD2. This CDR3 is 16 amino acids long. Germline lookup yields CDR1 SGHTA and CDR2 FQGNSA. The CDR3 region is CASSFTSVAPYNEQFF. The CDR3 region has the DNA TGTGCCAGCAGCTTTACTAGCGTCGCGCCCTATAATGAGCAGTTCTTC.

This chain uses TRBV19 with TRBJ1-1, with D perhaps matching TRBD1 (6 bases). This CDR3 comprises 14 residues. V was trimmed by 7 bases and J by 2 bases, leaving 14 bases between them. In germline, CDR1 is LNHDA, CDR2 SQIVND (reference sequence). CDR3 sequence reads: CASTWTESNTEAFF. CDR3 DNA: TGTGCCAGTACCTGGACAGAAAGTAACACTGAAGCTTTCTTT.

This clonotype was observed a few times. The chain joins TRBV24-1 to TRBJ1-2; no firm D call. The CDR3 spans 13 residues. The germline V gene has CDR1 KGHDR and CDR2 SFDVKD. Trimming stripped 3 bases from V and 4 bases from J, with 8 bases between. CDR3 DNA sequence: TGTGCCACCAGTGATACAGTTAGCTATGGCTACACCTTC. Translating gives CATSDTVSYGYTF.

The chain links TRBV20-1 to TRBJ2-7; 7 nucleotides line up with TRBD1. V shed 5 bases, J shed 3 bases, and the junction held 7 bases outside the gene matches. The CDR3 spans 13 residues. Germline lookup yields CDR1 DFQATT and CDR2 SNEGSKA (reference sequence). CDR3: CSAQQGLDYEQYF. In DNA, the CDR3 is TGCAGTGCTCAACAGGGGCTTGACTACGAGCAGTACTTC.

The rearrangement joins TRBV7-8 to TRBJ2-1; D is undetermined. The CDR3 covers 10 residues. Germline-derived CDR1 and CDR2 are SGHVS and FQNEAQ. V was shortened by 5 bases and J by 5 bases, with 1 base between the two germline ends. The CDR3 spells CASSHNEQFF. The DNA of the CDR3 is TGTGCCAGCAGCCACAATGAGCAGTTCTTC.

This clonotype was seen a handful of times. The CDR3 DNA reads TGTGCCAGTAGTCTCCTAGCGGGAGTCGGGGATACGCAGTATTTT. This codes for CASSLLAGVGDTQYF. The chain is built from TRBV19 and TRBJ2-3; 10 nucleotides line up with TRBD2. Germline lookup yields CDR1 LNHDA and CDR2 SQIVND (reference sequence). This CDR3 is 15 amino acids long. Losses at the gene ends were 5 bases for V and 6 bases for J; bases not matched to a gene: 8.

Ten or more counts support this clonotype. V usage is TRBV7-8 and J usage is TRBJ2-1; 11 bases align to TRBD2. CDR1 and CDR2 from the germline V gene are SGHVS and FQNEAQ. The CDR3 contains 18 residues. J was trimmed by 4 bases and V by 5 bases; bases with no gene match: 13. This CDR3 is CASSRNLLSGRGYNEQFF. Written as DNA, the CDR3 is TGTGCCAGCAGCCGGAACCTCCTTAGCGGGAGGGGATACAATGAGCAGTTCTTC.

This clonotype was counted many times. The rearrangement links TRBV7-8 to TRBJ2-2; 8 bases align to TRBD2. This CDR3 is 16 amino acids long. The trim removed 5 bases at V and 0 bases at J, leaving 5 bases unmatched. CDR1 and CDR2 from the germline V gene are SGHVS and FQNEAQ. The CDR3 coding sequence is TGTGCCAGCAGCACCATTAGCGGGGCGAACACCGGGGAGCTGTTTTTT. This gives the protein CASSTISGANTGELFF.

This chain links TRBV28 with TRBJ1-1, with D unclear. CDR1 and CDR2 from the germline V gene are MDHEN and SYDVKM. Trimming left V 6 bases short and J 4 bases short, with 15 bases between. The CDR3 has 14 residues. The CDR3 protein is CASSLDPSPTEAFF. The CDR3 nucleotides are TGTGCCAGCAGCCTCGACCCCAGTCCCACTGAAGCTTTCTTT. The whole variable domain, remainder taken from reference TRBV28 and TRBJ1-1, is DVKVTQSSRYLVKRTGEKVFLECVQDMDHENMFWYRQDPGLGLRLIYFSYDVKMKEKGDIPEGYSVSREKKERFSLILESASTNQTSMYLCASSLDPSPTEAFFGQGTRLTVV.

The genes are TRBV6-6 and TRBJ1-6, with no clear D. V lost 2 bases and J lost 0, with 5 bases in between. Germline V lookup: CDR1 MNHNY, CDR2 SVGAGI (reference sequence). This CDR3 region has 15 residues. DNA of the CDR3: TGTGCCAGCAGTTACGGGAGCTCCTATAATTCACCCCTCCACTTT. This encodes CASSYGSSYNSPLHF.

This clonotype appeared a few times. The gene calls are TRBV20-1 and TRBJ1-5; D might be TRBD1 (5 bases). Per the germline V gene, CDR1 is DFQATT and CDR2 is SNEGSKA (reference sequence). The CDR3 covers 13 residues. Trimming pared 6 bases from V and 11 bases from J, leaving 20 bases between. The CDR3 bases are TGCAGTGCGCGGGATGGGGGGTTGCGGGCCCAGCATTTT. Translated, it gives CSARDGGLRAQHF.

This clonotype was detected only a few times. This chain joins TRBV19 and TRBJ2-7; 9 positions agree with TRBD1. The CDR3 extends over 19 amino acids. V trimming: 3 bases; J trimming: 3 bases; junction bases outside the gene matches: 18. Germline-derived CDR1 and CDR2 are LNHDA and SQIVND (reference sequence). The CDR3 coding sequence is TGTGCCAGTAGTATCCGAGGTCTTTCCGGGACAGGGAAAAGCTACGAGCAGTACTTC. This gives the protein CASSIRGLSGTGKSYEQYF.

V usage is TRBV7-2 and J usage is TRBJ2-1, with D maybe TRBD2 (7 bases). This CDR3 contains 15 residues. Germline CDR1 is SGHTA and CDR2 is FQGNSA. Trimming pared 1 base from V and 7 bases from J, leaving 14 bases between. The chain's CDR3 is CASSLDAGADNEQFF. CDR3 in DNA: TGTGCCAGCAGCTTAGACGCGGGGGCAGATAATGAGCAGTTCTTC. Full variable domain (outside the CDR3, taken from reference TRBV7-2 and TRBJ2-1): GAGVSQSPSNKVTEKGKDVELRCDPISGHTALYWYRQSLGQGLEFLIYFQGNSAPDKSGLPSDRFSAERTGGSVSTLTIQRTQQEDSAVYLCASSLDAGADNEQFFGPGTRLTVL.

The genes are TRBV5-6 and TRBJ1-6; 8 bases line up with TRBD1. The CDR3 is made up of 16 amino acids. Looked up from germline, CDR1 is SGHDT and CDR2 is YYEEEE. V lost 4 bases to trimming and J lost 5 bases; unmatched junction nucleotides: 8. In nucleotides, the CDR3 is TGTGCCAGCAGCCCGACAGGGGCGACCCATAATTCACCCCTCCACTTT. It encodes CASSPTGATHNSPLHF.

This clonotype showed up just a few times. The rearrangement joins TRBV10-3 to TRBJ2-7; the D gene is possibly TRBD2 (6 bases). V lost 8 bases to trimming and J lost 5 bases, with 16 bases between them. Germline-derived CDR1 and CDR2 are ENHRY and SYGVKD. The CDR3 is 13 residues long. The CDR3 here is CAIATVGGDEQYF. In nucleotides, the CDR3 is TGTGCCATCGCCACCGTGGGAGGAGACGAGCAGTACTTC.

The rearrangement links TRBV19 to TRBJ2-2; D gene ambiguous. V lost 5 bases to trimming and J lost 1 base, with 8 bases between them. The CDR3 sequence is 14 residues long. CDR1 is LNHDA and CDR2 is SQIVND in the germline V gene (reference sequence). Here the CDR3 DNA reads TGTGCCAGTAGTCGAGACATGAACACCGGGGAGCTGTTTTTT. Translation: CASSRDMNTGELFF.

This clonotype was found many times. The rearrangement links TRBV24-1 to TRBJ1-1; TRBD1 might be the D (6 bases). The CDR3 length is 13 residues. Germline CDR1 and CDR2: KGHDR and SFDVKD. Trimming shortened V by 4 bases and J by 10 bases, and 15 bases separated the two germline ends. The CDR3: CATSELTTGRAFF. In DNA form, the CDR3 reads TGTGCCACCAGTGAGCTGACGACAGGCCGAGCTTTCTTT.